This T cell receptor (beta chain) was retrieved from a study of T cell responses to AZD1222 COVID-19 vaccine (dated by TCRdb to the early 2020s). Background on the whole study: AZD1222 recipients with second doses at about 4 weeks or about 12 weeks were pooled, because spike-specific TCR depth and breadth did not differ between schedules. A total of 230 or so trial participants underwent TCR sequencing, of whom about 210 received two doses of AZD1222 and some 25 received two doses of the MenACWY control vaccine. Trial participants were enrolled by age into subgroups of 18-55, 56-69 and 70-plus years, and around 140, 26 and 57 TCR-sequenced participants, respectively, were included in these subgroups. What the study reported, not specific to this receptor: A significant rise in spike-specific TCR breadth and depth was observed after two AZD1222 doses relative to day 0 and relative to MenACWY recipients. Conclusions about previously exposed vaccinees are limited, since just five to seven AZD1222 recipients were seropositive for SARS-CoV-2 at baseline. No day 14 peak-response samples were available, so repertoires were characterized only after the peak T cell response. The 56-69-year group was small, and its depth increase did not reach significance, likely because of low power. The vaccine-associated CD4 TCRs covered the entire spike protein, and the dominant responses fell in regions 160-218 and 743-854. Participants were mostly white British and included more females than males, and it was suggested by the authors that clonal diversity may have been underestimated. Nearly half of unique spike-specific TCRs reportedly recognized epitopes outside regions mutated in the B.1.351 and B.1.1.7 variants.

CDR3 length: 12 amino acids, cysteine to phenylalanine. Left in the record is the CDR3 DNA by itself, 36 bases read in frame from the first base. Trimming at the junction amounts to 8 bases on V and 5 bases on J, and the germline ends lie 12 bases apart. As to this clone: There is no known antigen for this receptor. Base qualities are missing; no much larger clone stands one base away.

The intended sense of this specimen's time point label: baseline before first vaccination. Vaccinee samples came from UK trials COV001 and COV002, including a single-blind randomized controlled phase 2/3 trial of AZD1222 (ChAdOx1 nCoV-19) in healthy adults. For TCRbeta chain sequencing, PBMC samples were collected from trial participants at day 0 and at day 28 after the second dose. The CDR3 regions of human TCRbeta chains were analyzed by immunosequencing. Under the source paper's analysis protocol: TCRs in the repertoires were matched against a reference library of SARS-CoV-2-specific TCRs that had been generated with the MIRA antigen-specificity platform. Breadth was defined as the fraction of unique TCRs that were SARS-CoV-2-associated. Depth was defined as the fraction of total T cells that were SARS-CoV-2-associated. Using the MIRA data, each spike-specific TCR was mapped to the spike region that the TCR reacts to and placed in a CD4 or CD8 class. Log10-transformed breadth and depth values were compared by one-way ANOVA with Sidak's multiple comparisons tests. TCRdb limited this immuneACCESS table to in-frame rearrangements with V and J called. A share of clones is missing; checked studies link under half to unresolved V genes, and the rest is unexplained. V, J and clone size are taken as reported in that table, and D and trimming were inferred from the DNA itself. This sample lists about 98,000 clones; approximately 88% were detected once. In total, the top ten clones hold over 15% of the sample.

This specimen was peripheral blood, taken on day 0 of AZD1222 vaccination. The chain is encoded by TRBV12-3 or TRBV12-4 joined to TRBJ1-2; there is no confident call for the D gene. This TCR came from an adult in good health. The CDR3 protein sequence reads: CASGETAYGYTF. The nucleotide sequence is TGTGCCAGCGGGGAGACCGCTTATGGCTACACCTTC.